Included here is one T cell receptor beta chain sequence, with context. As processed by the authors: How many nucleated cells were present was estimated from reference gene primer amplification. Repertoires were generated with immunoSEQ multiplex PCR, while TCRdb's copy carries only in-frame clones and drops some. V, J and clone size are those of that table, while D and trimming were read from the DNA. Of under 50,000 clones in the sample, 80% to 90% were seen once. This record comes from a study of blood T cell repertoires in COVID-19. Study context: Researchers got acute and convalescent COVID-19 samples from the United States, Italy and Spain. T cells, B-cell-depleted T cells, or PBMCs provided the cDNA or gDNA that served as material.

The CDR3 sequence is 14 residues long. The ends lost 1 base at V and 8 bases at J; junction bases unmatched: 4. Germline CDR1 SGHTA, CDR2 FQGTGA. The receptor was isolated from a man between 65 and 79 years old with active COVID-19. V is TRBV7-3 and J is TRBJ2-1; TRBD2 matches 8 bases. The sample taken for sequencing was peripheral blood. CDR3 loop: CASSLSGGLDEQFF. The CDR3 DNA sequence: TGTGCCAGCAGCTTAAGCGGGGGGCTGGATGAGCAGTTCTTC.